The 16 T cell receptor beta chains below all came from one sample that was sequenced in a study of cytomegalovirus exposure and HLA in healthy donors. The PCR employed 60 Vbeta primers together with 13 Jbeta primers. The data were produced by immunoSEQ multiplex PCR, yet TCRdb's version contains in-frame clones alone and is incomplete. The data show thousands of clones, around 85% seen once. Input material: PBMCs. Every receptor here comes from a woman aged 40 to 50 in good health and CMV-seropositive.

The chain is built from TRBV30 and TRBJ2-2; TRBD2 matches at 9 bases. Germline CDR1 and CDR2: GTSNPN and SVGIG (reference sequence). The trim removed 3 bases at V and 7 bases at J, leaving 9 bases unmatched. This CDR3 is 15 amino acids long. CDR3 region: CAWRVGLAGIGELFF. For the CDR3, the DNA is TGTGCCTGGAGAGTTGGGCTAGCGGGGATCGGGGAGCTGTTTTTT.

The CDR3 region is CASSHDSNQPYGYTF. The CDR3 region has the DNA TGTGCCAGCAGCCATGACAGCAACCAACCCTATGGCTACACCTTC. The chain links TRBV9 to TRBJ1-2; TRBD1 might be the D (5 bases). Trimming stripped 4 bases from V and 4 bases from J, with 17 bases between. This CDR3 is built from 15 residues. Per the germline V gene, CDR1 is SGDLS and CDR2 is YYNGEE.

The V call is TRBV7-3, the J call TRBJ2-7, with D tentatively TRBD2 (6 bases). The CDR3 contains 14 residues. V lost 5 bases to trimming and J lost 3 bases, with 14 bases between them. CDR1 SGHTA and CDR2 FQGTGA come from the germline V gene. CDR3 region: CASSVMARGYEQYF. As DNA, the CDR3 is TGTGCCAGCAGCGTGATGGCGCGGGGCTACGAGCAGTACTTC.

CDR3 sequence reads: CAWSVGHPGYTF. In DNA, the CDR3 is TGTGCCTGGAGTGTTGGACATCCTGGCTACACCTTC. The J gene is TRBJ1-2, the V gene TRBV30; D possibly corresponds to TRBD1 (5 bases). The V end was cut by 0 bases, the J end by 7 bases, with 9 bases between. CDR1 is GTSNPN, CDR2 SVGIG, per germline (reference sequence). The CDR3 spans 12 residues.

The gene calls are TRBV5-1 and TRBJ2-5, with D possibly TRBD2 on 6 matching bases. Trimming took off 0 bases at V and 2 bases at J, with 14 bases between the two ends. In germline, CDR1 is SGHRS, CDR2 YFSETQ. This CDR3 comprises 16 residues. This chain's CDR3 is CASSLEPGTFQETQYF. In nucleotides, the CDR3 is TGCGCCAGCAGCTTGGAACCGGGGACTTTTCAAGAGACCCAGTACTTC.

The chain recombines TRBV29-1 with TRBJ2-3; D may be TRBD2 (6 bases). CDR3 length: 15 amino acids. V was pared by 3 bases and J by 5 bases, with 18 bases between. The germline V gene encodes CDR1 SQVTM and CDR2 ANQGSEA. The CDR3 is CSVEGGPRREDTQYF. CDR3 sequence (DNA): TGCAGCGTTGAGGGGGGACCTCGGCGGGAAGATACGCAGTATTTT.

This clone has only a few counts. The chain has TRBV7-9 and TRBJ1-2; D is possibly TRBD1 (5 bases). Germline CDR1 and CDR2: SEHNR and FQNEAQ (reference sequence). Trimming stripped 1 base from V and 2 bases from J, with 5 bases between. The CDR3 is 13 residues long. The CDR3 sequence is CASSLEGNYGYTF. The CDR3 region has the DNA TGTGCCAGCAGCTTAGAGGGGAACTATGGCTACACCTTC.

The CDR3 nucleotides read TGTGCCAGCAGCCAAGAAGGGCCCGGGGGGGAAGACAATGAGCAGTTCTTC. It is translated as CASSQEGPGGEDNEQFF. The chain is built from TRBV4-2 and TRBJ2-1; TRBD2 agrees at 8 bases. V trimming: 0 bases; J trimming: 5 bases; junction bases outside the gene matches: 9. This CDR3 region has 17 residues. Germline V gives CDR1 LGHNA, CDR2 YNFKEQ.

DNA for the CDR3: TGTGCCTGGAGTGGCGTGAACAGCAATCAGCCCCAGCATTTT. The encoded protein is CAWSGVNSNQPQHF. This chain links TRBV30 with TRBJ1-5; D gene unclear. Germline V lookup: CDR1 GTSNPN, CDR2 SVGIG (reference sequence). Trimming removed 1 base at V and 1 base at J, with 8 bases between. The CDR3 has 14 amino acids.

The chain has TRBV30 and TRBJ1-6, with 11 bases that match TRBD1. The length of the CDR3 is 14 residues. Germline lookup yields CDR1 GTSNPN and CDR2 SVGIG (reference sequence). The J segment lost 10 bases and the V segment lost 3 bases, leaving 5 bases of the junction unmatched. The CDR3 loop is CAWSRGQGVSPLHF. For the CDR3, the DNA is TGTGCCTGGAGCCGGGGACAGGGGGTATCACCCCTCCACTTT.

The chain recombines TRBV7-9 with TRBJ1-2, with 7 bases lining up with TRBD1. V was pared by 1 base and J by 6 bases, with 5 bases of the junction left unmatched. Per germline, CDR1 SEHNR and CDR2 FQNEAQ (reference sequence). There are 14 residues in the CDR3. CDR3 coding DNA: TGTGCCAGCAGCTTAGAAGTCAGGGGGGATGGCTACACCTTC. Residues: CASSLEVRGDGYTF. The entire variable domain, with the rest obtained from reference TRBV7-9 and TRBJ1-2, is as follows: DTGVSQNPRHKITKRGQNVTFRCDPISEHNRLYWYRQTLGQGPEFLTYFQNEAQLEKSRLLSDRFSAERPKGSFSTLEIQRTEQGDSAMYLCASSLEVRGDGYTFGSGTRLTVV.

The chain combines TRBV27 with TRBJ1-1; unclear D gene. Germline CDR1 MNHEY, CDR2 SMNVEV (reference sequence). The V and J ends lost 1 base and 1 base respectively, with 4 bases between them. The CDR3 is 13 residues long. The CDR3 region is CASSLLANTEAFF. In DNA, the CDR3 is TGTGCCAGCAGTTTATTGGCGAACACTGAAGCTTTCTTT.

V usage is TRBV6-1 and J usage is TRBJ2-7, with a possible D match to TRBD2 (6 bases). V was trimmed by 8 bases and J by 7 bases, leaving 18 bases between them. Germline-derived CDR1 and CDR2 are MNHNS and SASEGT. The CDR3 extends over 13 amino acids. In DNA, the CDR3 is TGTGCCAGCGAGTCCATCCTGGCGGGGGAGCAGTACTTC. Its translation is CASESILAGEQYF.

The rearrangement joins TRBV30 to TRBJ1-3, with a weak D call TRBD1 (6 bases). CDR3 length: 14 amino acids. V gave up 3 bases and J gave up 4 bases, with 13 bases separating them. Germline values: CDR1 GTSNPN, CDR2 SVGIG (reference sequence). CDR3 region: CAWSAGDSGNTIYF. CDR3 coding DNA: TGTGCCTGGAGCGCAGGGGATTCAGGAAACACCATATATTTT.

This rearrangement joins TRBV6-5 to TRBJ2-3, with TRBD2 identical over 8 bases. This CDR3 contains 16 residues. Germline V gene sequence: CDR1 MNHEY, CDR2 SVGAGI. V lost 2 bases, J lost 4 bases, and 8 bases stayed unmatched. CDR3 nucleotide sequence: TGTGCCAGCAGTTACGGCCTCGGACTAGCCGCAGATACGCAGTATTTT. Protein sequence: CASSYGLGLAADTQYF.

The V call is TRBV2, the J call TRBJ2-7; 12 bases agree with TRBD2. Trimming at V came to 7 bases and at J to 6 bases, leaving 7 bases not matched to a gene. The CDR3 is made up of 14 amino acids. Germline lookup yields CDR1 SNHLY and CDR2 FYNNEI. The CDR3 sequence: CASTASGRGGEQYF. The CDR3 DNA follows: TGTGCCAGCACGGCTAGCGGGAGGGGGGGCGAGCAGTACTTC.